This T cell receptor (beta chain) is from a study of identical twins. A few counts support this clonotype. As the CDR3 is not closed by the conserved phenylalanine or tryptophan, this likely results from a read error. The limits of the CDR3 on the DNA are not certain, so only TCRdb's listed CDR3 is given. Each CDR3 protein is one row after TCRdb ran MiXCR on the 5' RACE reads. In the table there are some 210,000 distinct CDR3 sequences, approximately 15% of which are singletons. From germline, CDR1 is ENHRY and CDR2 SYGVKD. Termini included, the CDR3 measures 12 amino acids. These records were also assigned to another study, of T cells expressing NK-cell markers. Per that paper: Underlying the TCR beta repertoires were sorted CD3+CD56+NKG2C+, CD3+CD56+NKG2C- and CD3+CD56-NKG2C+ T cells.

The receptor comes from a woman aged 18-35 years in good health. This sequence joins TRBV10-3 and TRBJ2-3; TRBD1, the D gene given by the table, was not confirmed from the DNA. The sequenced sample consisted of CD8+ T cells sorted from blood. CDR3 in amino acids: CAISDPGAEEVL.